The 14 T cell receptor beta chains below come from one sample, sequenced in a study of identical twins. TCRdb reanalysed the 5' RACE reads using MiXCR and keeps one entry per CDR3 protein. The table records approximately 590,000 distinct CDR3 sequences, around 9.6% of them present only once. These data also formed part of another study, on yellow fever vaccine responses in identical twins.

Material: PBMCs. The receptors were sampled from a woman aged 18-30 years in good health.

This clonotype showed up just a few times. V usage is TRBV27 and J usage is TRBJ1-5; TRBD1 matches 7 bases. V lost 8 bases and J lost 7; bases outside the gene matches: 8. The CDR3 extends over 13 amino acids. Germline CDR1 and CDR2: MNHEY and SMNVEV (reference sequence). The CDR3, as DNA: TGTGCCAGCCGGGACAGTTTGATGCAGCCCCAGCATTTT. This sequence encodes CASRDSLMQPQHF.

This clonotype has just a few counts. J is TRBJ2-7 and V is TRBV2; maybe TRBD1 (5 bases). The CDR3 covers 12 residues. Trimming removed 9 bases at V and 4 bases at J, with 13 bases between. Germline CDR1 reads SNHLY; CDR2 reads FYNNEI. CDR3 loop: CASQTETYEQYF. Here the CDR3 DNA reads TGTGCCAGTCAGACAGAGACTTACGAGCAGTACTTC.

This clonotype has ten or more counts. The chain uses TRBV2 and TRBJ2-1; D is ambiguous. Germline CDR1 is SNHLY and CDR2 is FYNNEI. V was clipped by 6 bases and J by 0 bases, with 9 bases between them. The CDR3 is 14 residues long. CDR3 region: CASSLDTSYNEQFF. DNA for the CDR3: TGTGCCAGCAGCCTTGACACCTCCTACAATGAGCAGTTCTTC.

The chain joins TRBV7-9 to TRBJ2-1, with D tentatively TRBD2 (5 bases). CDR1 SEHNR and CDR2 FQNEAQ come from the germline V gene (reference sequence). V gave up 8 bases and J gave up 0 bases, with 17 bases separating them. CDR3 length: 16 amino acids. As DNA, the CDR3 is TGTGCCAGCTCCCCCCCGGGGAAGGGCTCCTACAATGAGCAGTTCTTC. Translation: CASSPPGKGSYNEQFF.

The rearrangement joins TRBV14 to TRBJ2-3, with 7 positions matching TRBD2. V lost 0 bases, J lost 2 bases, and 5 bases stayed unmatched. CDR1 is SGHDN, CDR2 FVKESK, per germline. This CDR3 spans 16 amino acids. The CDR3 DNA reads TGTGCCAGCAGCCAAGAAGGGCTAGCGGTCACAGATACGCAGTATTTT. It is translated as CASSQEGLAVTDTQYF.

The chain joins TRBV4-3 to TRBJ2-7; 7 positions agree with TRBD2. J lost 5 bases, V lost 4 bases, and 14 bases had no gene match. The CDR3 is 16 amino acids. In germline, CDR1 is LGHNA, CDR2 YSLEER. CDR3 region: CASSPRAQGGPHEQYF. The CDR3 nucleotides are TGCGCCAGCAGCCCCAGGGCCCAGGGAGGGCCGCACGAGCAGTACTTC.

This clonotype was seen many times. The rearrangement uses TRBV12-3 or TRBV12-4 and TRBJ1-2, with 9 bases matching TRBD1. The CDR3 runs 15 residues. V dropped 3 bases and J dropped 4; count of bases not matched to a gene: 6. CDR3 coding DNA: TGTGCCAGCAGTTTCCGACAGGGGGGCTCCTATGGCTACACCTTC. It specifies CASSFRQGGSYGYTF.

This clonotype was seen repeatedly, ten times or more. V usage is TRBV18 and J usage is TRBJ2-7; 7 bases line up with TRBD1. Trimming cost V 0 bases and J 5 bases; bases outside gene matches: 4. The germline V gene encodes CDR1 KGHSH and CDR2 LQKENI. This CDR3 is 14 amino acids long. CDR3: CASSPPTGSHEQYF. The CDR3 DNA reads as TGTGCCAGCTCACCACCGACAGGGTCCCACGAGCAGTACTTC.

The chain carries TRBV7-2 and TRBJ2-7; TRBD1 might be the D (6 bases). Per the germline V gene, CDR1 is SGHTA and CDR2 is FQGNSA. The CDR3 covers 15 residues. Trimming left V 0 bases short and J 0 bases short, with 9 bases between. The DNA for the CDR3 is TGTGCCAGCAGCTTAGCGGGCAGGGGCTCCTACGAGCAGTACTTC. Translation gives CASSLAGRGSYEQYF. Based on the CDR3 plus reference TRBV7-2 and TRBJ2-7, the full variable domain is GAGVSQSPSNKVTEKGKDVELRCDPISGHTALYWYRQSLGQGLEFLIYFQGNSAPDKSGLPSDRFSAERTGGSVSTLTIQRTQQEDSAVYLCASSLAGRGSYEQYFGPGTRLTVT.

This clonotype was observed at least ten times. The V gene is TRBV20-1, the J gene TRBJ2-7; D may be TRBD2 (5 bases). The germline V and J ends were trimmed by 5 bases and 0 bases, with 11 bases remaining between them. Germline-derived CDR1 and CDR2 are DFQATT and SNEGSKA (reference sequence). This CDR3 is 13 amino acids long. The CDR3 sequence is CSAPPDSSYEQYF. CDR3 in DNA: TGCAGTGCTCCACCGGACTCCTCCTACGAGCAGTACTTC.

The chain is built from TRBV20-1 and TRBJ2-5; 15 nucleotides line up with TRBD2. Per germline, CDR1 DFQATT and CDR2 SNEGSKA (reference sequence). J lost 5 bases, V lost 5 bases, and 6 bases had no gene match. The CDR3 is 15 residues long. The CDR3 region has the DNA TGCAGTGCTCACCCCGGGACTAGCGGGGGGGAGACCCAGTACTTC. Translation: CSAHPGTSGGETQYF.

This clonotype was seen many times. The rearrangement uses TRBV29-1 and TRBJ2-3; D possibly corresponds to TRBD1 (6 bases). Germline CDR1 SQVTM, CDR2 ANQGSEA. This CDR3 is built from 13 residues. V lost 3 bases and J lost 5, with 12 bases in between. CDR3 amino acids: CSVEDRVGDTQYF. The CDR3 nucleotides are TGCAGCGTTGAGGACAGAGTTGGAGATACGCAGTATTTT.

The chain joins TRBV13 to TRBJ2-7; maybe TRBD2 (7 bases). Trimming took 7 bases from V and 7 from J, leaving 38 bases between them. From germline, CDR1 is PRHDT and CDR2 FYEKMQ (reference sequence). The CDR3 is 20 residues long. The CDR3 reads CASTTRPGAQLEGGGSEQYF. The CDR3 DNA follows: TGTGCCAGCACCACACGCCCAGGGGCCCAGCTAGAGGGAGGGGGATCGGAGCAGTACTTC.

This clonotype was seen many times. This chain connects TRBV7-2 to TRBJ2-7; no reliable D call. V dropped 0 bases and J dropped 2 bases, with 5 bases sitting between them. The CDR3 is 13 amino acids. Germline lookup yields CDR1 SGHTA and CDR2 FQGNSA. The DNA of the CDR3 is TGTGCCAGCAGCTTAGCTAGGCCCTACGAGCAGTACTTC. Translated: CASSLARPYEQYF.